One TCR beta chain is described in this entry. This record comes from a study of blood T cell repertoires in COVID-19. CDR3 size: 12 residues. V was cut by 2 bases and J by 13 bases, with 14 bases left in between. The germline V gene has CDR1 LGHNT and CDR2 FRNRAP. Generated by immunoSEQ multiplex PCR, the TCRdb table keeps only in-frame clones and is missing some. The table lists around 700,000 clones, 75% to 90% of them singletons. The TCR sequence derives from a young woman with acute or convalescent COVID-19. The chain recombines TRBV12-5 with TRBJ1-1; D is unresolved. The sequencing sample was made of peripheral blood. The CDR3 reads CASGLPRSGFFF. The CDR3 coding sequence is TGTGCTAGTGGTTTGCCCCGATCCGGGTTTTTCTTT.